Detailed here is one T cell receptor beta chain. Its antigen is not known. The PCR made use of 60 Vbeta and 13 Jbeta primers. Assay used: immunoSEQ multiplex PCR; TCRdb lists only in-frame clones, some missing. The table shows approximately 210,000 clones, with about three quarters occurring only once. Everyone who donated was a healthy bone marrow donor. The sample comes from a study of cytomegalovirus exposure and HLA in healthy donors. Study-level results: After further analysis at a later stage, 16,951 TCR beta sequences were associated with HLA alleles at 0.05 false discovery rate. Rarity held for most TCR sequences, but there were some public TCRs that occurred in many donors. As a later analysis showed, a missense DCLRE1C variant was linked to trimming of TCR beta V- and J-genes.

The germline V gene has CDR1 SGHDN and CDR2 FVKESK. CDR3 length: 14 residues. Trimming stripped 3 bases from V and 2 bases from J, with 8 bases between. Sequencing was done on a sample of PBMCs. The chain recombines TRBV14 with TRBJ1-5; D is unresolved. This clonotype was sampled from a male donor in good health and CMV-seronegative. CDR3 in amino acids: CASSQGGRNQPQHF. In DNA form, the CDR3 reads TGTGCCAGCAGCCAGGGAGGGCGCAATCAGCCCCAGCATTTT.